The present T cell receptor beta chain was sequenced within a study of cytomegalovirus exposure and HLA in healthy donors. About the study: The 550 to 800 first-cohort repertoires and the 95 to 150 validation repertoires shared the same platform, a later analysis reported.

Assay used: immunoSEQ multiplex PCR; TCRdb lists only in-frame clones, some missing. The data show 50,000 to 65,000 clones, about 92% seen once. Study-wide results and limits: Using the classifier, cytomegalovirus status was reportedly diagnosed with high specificity and sensitivity.

J was trimmed by 8 bases and V by 6 bases; bases with no gene match: 5. In germline, CDR1 is LNHDA, CDR2 SQIVND (reference sequence). The length of the CDR3 is 13 residues. A word on this clone: What it binds is not known.

Sequences were obtained from PBMCs. The V and J genes are TRBV19 and TRBJ2-1; 9 nucleotides agree with TRBD2. The source is a woman between 18 and 29 years old in good health and CMV-seropositive. CDR3 region: CASSRREGDEQFF. The CDR3, as DNA: TGTGCCAGTAGCCGGCGGGAGGGAGATGAGCAGTTCTTC.